A selection of T cell receptor beta chains follows, all from one sample in a study of shared clonotypes between healthy human individuals. Using immunoSEQ multiplex PCR, the repertoire was profiled, and TCRdb retains in-frame clones only, with some absent. The sample records approximately 1.4 million clones, approximately 98% being singletons. The sequenced sample was naive CD4+ T cells sorted from blood. The receptors were gathered from a man aged 25 to 40 in good health. Each CDR3 is given with its conserved first and last residue. The D gene is left open where the match is weak. Size tells how often a clone was seen (once, few, many) or the class of an expanded clone, and some rows leave it out.

v_gene,d_gene,abundance,j_gene,CDR3nt,CDR3aa
TRBV5-1,-,-,TRBJ1-2,TGCGCCAGCAGCTTGGGGGTCGTGGACTATGGCTACACCTTC,CASSLGVVDYGYTF
TRBV15,TRBD1,-,TRBJ2-7,TGTGCCACCAGCAGAGCTGGGGACAGGTACTACGAGCAGTACTTC,CATSRAGDRYYEQYF
TRBV7-9,-,-,TRBJ1-2,TGTGCCAGCAGCTGGGACGGTAGTGGCTACACCTTC,CASSWDGSGYTF
TRBV11-3,-,-,TRBJ2-2,TGTGCCAGCAGCTTACGGCAGGGTAGGACCGGGGAGCTGTTTTTT,CASSLRQGRTGELFF
TRBV10-1,TRBD2,-,TRBJ2-3,TGCGCCAGCAGTGGGCAGACTAGCGGTACGCAGTATTTT,CASSGQTSGTQYF
TRBV6-1,-,few,TRBJ1-2,TGTGCCAGCAGTGAATTGGACTATGGCTACACCTTC,CASSELDYGYTF
TRBV5-4,-,-,TRBJ2-1,TGTGCCAGCAGCTTGGGGGCGGCCTCCTACAATGAGCAGTTCTTC,CASSLGAASYNEQFF
TRBV4-3,TRBD2,-,TRBJ2-7,TGCGCCAGCAGCCAGGACGGGGCGGGAGTCGAGCAGTACTTC,CASSQDGAGVEQYF
TRBV18,-,-,TRBJ2-1,TGTGCCAGCTCACCGTTAGGGACAAACTCCTACAATGAGCAGTTCTTC,CASSPLGTNSYNEQFF
TRBV18,TRBD1,-,TRBJ2-5,TGTGCCAGCTCGCCGAGGGGGGGACAGGGCACGGAGACCCAGTACTTC,CASSPRGGQGTETQYF